This TCR beta chain came from a study of shared clonotypes between healthy human individuals. Some clones are missing from TCRdb's copy, which holds only in-frame ones; the method was immunoSEQ multiplex PCR. The repertoire consists of 550,000 to 650,000 clones, with approximately 96% occurring once and the leading ten covering approximately 0.12%. Naive-designated CD8 cells lacked CD45RO, were positively enriched for CCR7, and omitted terminally differentiated effector memory CD45RA+ cells. The sequenced sample consisted of naive CD8+ T cells sorted from blood. This receptor was taken from a woman younger than 45 in good health.

DNA for the CDR3: TGCGCCAGCAGCTTGGTGGGGTCGGCTAATGAAAAACTGTTTTTT. Amino acid sequence: CASSLVGSANEKLFF. This chain links TRBV5-1 with TRBJ1-4, with D unclear. In germline, CDR1 is SGHRS, CDR2 YFSETQ. V dropped 0 bases and J dropped 3 bases, with 9 bases sitting between them. The CDR3 spans 15 residues.